Below, one TCR beta chain is given with its context. With 2 bases removed from V and 0 bases from J, the gap between germline ends came to 10 bases. Germline V gene data show CDR1 as KGHDR and CDR2 as SFDVKD. CDR3 length: 15 amino acids. The data were obtained in a study of tumor and adjacent non-tumor tissue in lung cancer. Study as a whole: Histology: around 13 adenocarcinoma, a couple of squamous cell carcinoma, 1 small cell lung cancer.

Three rounds of nested PCR, following a modified ARM-PCR protocol, produced the TCRbeta library. TCRdb called the multiplex PCR reads again in MiXCR, with one record for every CDR3 protein. The data hold roughly 81,000 distinct CDR3 sequences, with around 65% observed a single time. The template was RNA from unsorted bulk tissue. The rearrangement joins TRBV24-1 to TRBJ2-7; D not certain. Material for sequencing was lung tumor tissue. The source of this sequence is a man in his 70s with non-small cell lung cancer. The DNA of the CDR3 is TGTGCCACCAGTGATTCGGAGACGTCCTCCTACGAGCAGTACTTC. Amino acid sequence: CATSDSETSSYEQYF.